This T cell receptor beta chain was profiled in a study of Graves' ophthalmopathy and Graves' hyperthyroidism. Study results and caveats: Prediction of ophthalmopathy progression reached 70.59% sensitivity and around 72% specificity. With around 88% sensitivity and less than 83% specificity, a 13-signature model separated ophthalmopathy from stable hyperthyroidism.

The authors amplified TCR beta CDR3 regions from RNA transcripts. HTBI primers primed a first-round RT-PCR, and a second-round multiplex PCR followed. TCRdb recomputed calls from the multiplex PCR reads with MiXCR, one row per CDR3 protein. The data show some 150,000 distinct CDR3 sequences, 30% to 45% seen once. V gave up 6 bases and J gave up 7 bases, with 18 bases separating them. The germline V gene encodes CDR1 MDHEN and CDR2 SYDVKM. The CDR3 is made up of 14 amino acids. This clonotype was recorded at least ten times. Its antigen remains unidentified. PBMCs had their origin in fresh peripheral blood (roughly 10 ml).

V usage is TRBV28 and J usage is TRBJ2-5; D is uncertain. This clonotype was sampled from a man younger than 40 with Graves' ophthalmopathy. Sequenced material: peripheral blood. The CDR3: CASSRLSGVGTQYF. DNA of the CDR3: TGTGCCAGCAGCCGACTCTCAGGCGTGGGGACCCAGTACTTC.